The 18 T cell receptor beta chains below all came from one sample that was sequenced in a study of T cells in Graves' hyperthyroidism and ophthalmopathy. TCR beta CDR3 regions were amplified from RNA. First-round RT-PCR with HTBI primers amplified the TCR CDR3 region. TCRdb reprocessed the multiplex PCR reads via MiXCR and lists one record per CDR3 protein. The table has 500,000 to 600,000 distinct CDR3 sequences, about half seen once. The sample comprised peripheral blood or thyroid tissue (not recorded which). Receptors were obtained from a woman aged 18-29 years with Graves' hyperthyroidism.

This chain joins TRBV19 and TRBJ2-7; TRBD2 might be the D (6 bases). This CDR3 is 13 amino acids long. Trimming removed 9 bases at V and 5 bases at J, with 17 bases between. Germline CDR1 LNHDA, CDR2 SQIVND (reference sequence). This CDR3 is CASSRRAGNEQYF. The CDR3 bases are TGTGCCAGCAGCCGCCGGGCGGGGAACGAGCAGTACTTC.

As regards this clonotype: This may be a read error, as it is one base from a much larger clone. V usage is TRBV14 and J usage is TRBJ1-2; the D gene is possibly TRBD1 (5 bases). Germline-derived CDR1 and CDR2 are SGHDN and FVKESK. The CDR3 is made up of 13 amino acids. V lost 0 bases and J 6 bases, leaving 8 bases between the germline ends. CDR3 loop: CASSQEPGDGYTF. The DNA of the CDR3 is TGTGCCAGCAGCCAAGAACCGGGGGATGGCTACACCTTC.

The sample holds many counts of this clonotype. The chain has TRBV12-3 or TRBV12-4 and TRBJ1-5; no clear D. This CDR3 is 14 amino acids long. V lost 5 bases and J lost 0, with 8 bases in between. Written as DNA, the CDR3 is TGTGCCAGCAGTCGTCAGTATAGCAATCAGCCCCAGCATTTT. Protein sequence: CASSRQYSNQPQHF.

This chain links TRBV7-3 with TRBJ2-1, with D perhaps given as TRBD1 or TRBD2 (6 bases each). Germline V lookup: CDR1 SGHTA, CDR2 FQGTGA. Trimming cost V 3 bases and J 8 bases, with 14 bases left between them. This CDR3 is built from 14 residues. The CDR3 loop reads CASSLRGDWDEQFF. The DNA of the CDR3 is TGTGCCAGCAGCTTGAGGGGGGACTGGGATGAGCAGTTCTTC.

V is TRBV5-5 and J is TRBJ1-3, with D perhaps matching TRBD1 (5 bases). Germline values: CDR1 SGHKS, CDR2 YYEKEE (reference sequence). V gave up 4 bases and J gave up 3 bases, with 11 bases separating them. The CDR3 consists of 14 residues. In nucleotides, the CDR3 is TGTGCCAGCAGCAGGCGGGACCATGGAAACACCATATATTTT. Its translation: CASSRRDHGNTIYF.

This clonotype has more than one count but fewer than ten. The chain is built from TRBV28 and TRBJ2-5; the match to TRBD2 covers 8 bases. Looked up from germline, CDR1 is MDHEN and CDR2 is SYDVKM. The CDR3 totals 15 residues. With 5 bases clipped from V and 4 bases from J, the junction kept 9 bases outside the gene matches. The CDR3: CASSLPVAGRETQYF. The CDR3 bases are TGTGCCAGCAGTCTCCCCGTAGCGGGGAGAGAGACCCAGTACTTC.

This clonotype was counted at least ten times. The chain joins TRBV29-1 to TRBJ2-3; 13 bases align to TRBD2. This CDR3 comprises 14 residues. Germline-derived CDR1 and CDR2 are SQVTM and ANQGSEA. With V trimmed by 6 bases and J by 3 bases, 3 bases remained unmatched. CDR3 nucleotide sequence: TGCAGCGTCGGGACTAGCGGGATAACAGATACGCAGTATTTT. It yields the protein CSVGTSGITDTQYF.

This clonotype occurred many times. The chain carries TRBV2 and TRBJ2-5; D possibly matches TRBD1 or TRBD2 (6 bases each). CDR3 length: 14 residues. The germline CDR1 and CDR2 sequences are SNHLY and FYNNEI. V lost 3 bases and J lost 5, with 13 bases in between. The CDR3 protein is CASSEWGAGETQYF. The CDR3 DNA follows: TGTGCCAGCAGTGAGTGGGGGGCTGGGGAGACCCAGTACTTC.

The sample holds many counts of this clonotype. The chain recombines TRBV4-2 with TRBJ2-7, with D unresolved. The CDR3 extends over 11 amino acids. Germline assignment: CDR1 LGHNA and CDR2 YNFKEQ. With 2 bases removed from V and 5 bases from J, the gap between germline ends came to 4 bases. The CDR3 spells CASSQLDEQYF. The CDR3 region has the DNA TGTGCCAGCAGCCAACTAGACGAGCAGTACTTC.

The chain carries TRBV27 and TRBJ2-1; D call uncertain. Trimming stripped 10 bases from V and 8 bases from J, with 9 bases between. Germline V lookup: CDR1 MNHEY, CDR2 SMNVEV (reference sequence). The CDR3 runs to 10 residues. The CDR3 DNA sequence: TGTGCCACGCACGGTCATGAGCAGTTCTTC. This codes for CATHGHEQFF.

DNA for the CDR3: TGCGCCAGCAGCTTGGTTCCAACAGGGGCTAACACAGATACGCAGTATTTT. Translating it yields CASSLVPTGANTDTQYF. This chain links TRBV5-1 with TRBJ2-3; 7 bases align to TRBD1. V shed 0 bases, J shed 2 bases, and the junction held 9 bases outside the gene matches. Germline loops: CDR1 SGHRS, CDR2 YFSETQ. The CDR3 runs 17 residues.

The chain couples TRBV6-5 to TRBJ2-7; 10 bases agree with TRBD2. The CDR3 runs to 16 residues. V lost 0 bases, J lost 6 bases, and 8 bases stayed unmatched. Germline assignment: CDR1 MNHEY and CDR2 SVGAGI. The CDR3 reads CASSYSRASGSIEQYF. CDR3 DNA: TGTGCCAGCAGTTACTCGAGGGCTAGCGGGAGTATCGAGCAGTACTTC.

At least ten counts were recorded for this clonotype. The chain joins TRBV24-1 to TRBJ2-2; no definite D call. The V end lost 4 bases, the J end lost 4 bases, and 15 bases lay between the germline ends. The CDR3 consists of 16 residues. Per the germline V gene, CDR1 is KGHDR and CDR2 is SFDVKD. The CDR3: CATSDPEVWSTGELFF. The CDR3 nucleotides are TGTGCCACCAGTGACCCTGAGGTATGGAGCACCGGGGAGCTGTTTTTT.

This clonotype was observed at least ten times. The rearrangement links TRBV24-1 to TRBJ2-7; D perhaps matches TRBD1 (6 bases). This CDR3 spans 16 amino acids. V lost 5 bases and J lost 3, with 19 bases in between. Germline CDR1 KGHDR, CDR2 SFDVKD. The CDR3 is CATSVPGQPHYYEQYF. The CDR3 nucleotides are TGTGCCACCAGTGTTCCCGGACAGCCCCACTACTACGAGCAGTACTTC.

In its sample, this clonotype was seen a few times. The chain uses TRBV5-4 and TRBJ2-2; 7 bases line up with TRBD1. Per the germline V gene, CDR1 is SGHNT and CDR2 is YYREEE (reference sequence). With V trimmed by 0 bases and J by 1 base, 6 bases remained unmatched. The CDR3 length is 17 residues. This chain's CDR3 is CASSLVLGGLNTGELFF. The DNA of the CDR3 is TGTGCCAGCAGCTTGGTCCTAGGGGGCCTGAACACCGGGGAGCTGTTTTTT. Looking up the rest from reference TRBV5-4 and TRBJ2-2 gives the full variable domain: ETGVTQSPTHLIKTRGQQVTLRCSSQSGHNTVSWYQQALGQGPQFIFQYYREEENGRGNFPPRFSGLQFPNYSSELNVNALELDDSALYLCASSLVLGGLNTGELFFGEGSRLTVL.

As to this clonotype: One base away lies a much larger clone, so this may be a sequencing read error. The CDR3 DNA sequence: TGTGCCAGCAGTGAAGGACAAGGGCTCTATGGCTACACCTTC. Amino acid sequence: CASSEGQGLYGYTF. This chain joins TRBV2 and TRBJ1-2; D call uncertain. The CDR3 has 14 residues. From germline, CDR1 is SNHLY and CDR2 FYNNEI. Trimming removed 1 base at V and 4 bases at J, with 10 bases between.

V is TRBV15 and J is TRBJ2-1; 7 positions agree with TRBD2. Near its end, the DNA agrees better with TRBJ2-7, so the J call may be wrong. CDR3 length: 13 amino acids. CDR1 LNHNV and CDR2 YYDKDF come from the germline V gene (reference sequence). CDR3: CATRDYRYNEQYF. The CDR3 DNA sequence: TGTGCCACCCGGGACTACCGCTACAATGAGCAGTACTTC.

This clonotype was detected many times. The CDR3 region has the DNA TGTGCCAGCAGTGACAAGGATAGCAATCAGCCCCAGCATTTT. As protein: CASSDKDSNQPQHF. The genes are TRBV2 and TRBJ1-5; no clear D gene. Germline V gives CDR1 SNHLY, CDR2 FYNNEI. The V and J ends lost 3 bases and 0 bases respectively, with 6 bases between them. This CDR3 spans 14 amino acids.